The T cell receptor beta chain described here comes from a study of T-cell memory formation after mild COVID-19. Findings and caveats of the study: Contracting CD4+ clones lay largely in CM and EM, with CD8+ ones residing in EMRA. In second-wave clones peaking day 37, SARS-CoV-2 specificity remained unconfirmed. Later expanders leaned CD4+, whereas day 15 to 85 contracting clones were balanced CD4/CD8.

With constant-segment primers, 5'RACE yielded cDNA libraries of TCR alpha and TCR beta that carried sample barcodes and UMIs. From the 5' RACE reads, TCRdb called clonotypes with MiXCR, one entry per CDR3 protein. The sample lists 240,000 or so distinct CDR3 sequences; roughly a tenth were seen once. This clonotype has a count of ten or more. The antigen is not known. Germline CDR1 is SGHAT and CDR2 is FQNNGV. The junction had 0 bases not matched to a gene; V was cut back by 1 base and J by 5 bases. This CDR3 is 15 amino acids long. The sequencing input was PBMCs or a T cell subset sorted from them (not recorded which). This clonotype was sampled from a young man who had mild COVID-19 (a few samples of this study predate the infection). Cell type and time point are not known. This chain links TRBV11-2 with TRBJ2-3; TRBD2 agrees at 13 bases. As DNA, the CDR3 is TGTGCCAGCAGCTTAGGGACTAGCGGGGGAGATACGCAGTATTTT. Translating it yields CASSLGTSGGDTQYF.